This TCR beta chain was captured in a study of post-analysis software for immune sequencing data. This clonotype was seen only a few times. Its antigen remains unidentified. Study-level findings and limits: Controls showed significantly higher normalized Chao1 diversity than did multiple sclerosis patients. Controls had lower frequencies than patients of four or five TRBV segments, which included TRBV5-6, TRBV5-1 and TRBV20-1. The F measure placed samples prepared in the same batch into strongly shared clusters.

Prepared libraries of TCR beta cDNA carried unique molecular identifiers. TCRdb itself ran the PCR reads through MiXCR, one entry per CDR3 protein. Of approximately 660,000 distinct CDR3 sequences in the sample, around 60% are singletons; the top ten hold 10% to 12%. V shed 4 bases and J 8 bases; nucleotides not matched to a gene: 6. The germline gives CDR1 SGHRS, CDR2 YFSETQ. CDR3 length equals 13 residues. The genes are TRBV5-1 and TRBJ2-1, with 7 bases that match TRBD2. Material for sequencing was blood. The sequence was collected from a girl aged 2-10 years with multiple sclerosis. CDR3 loop: CASSPGRGDEQFF. CDR3 nucleotide sequence: TGCGCCAGCAGCCCTGGGAGGGGCGATGAGCAGTTCTTC.